This T cell receptor (beta chain) was identified during a study of blood T cell repertoires in COVID-19. Study in general: There were acute and convalescent COVID-19 samples, and they came from the United States, Italy and Spain. PBMCs, B-cell-depleted T cells, or T cells provided the cDNA or gDNA that made up the material.

In the original analysis: For nucleated cells, counts were estimated from reference gene primer amplification. Only in-frame clones appear in the TCRdb table, and some are missing; sequencing was by immunoSEQ multiplex PCR. V and J calls and clone size follow that table, whereas D and trimming were derived from the DNA. The sample consists of a few hundred thousand clones, about 90% of them appearing once. This CDR3 is 15 amino acids long. The V gene's germline CDR1 is MNHEY and CDR2 SVGAGI. Trimming took 2 bases from V and 8 from J; bases not matched to a gene: 7. The rearrangement uses TRBV6-5 and TRBJ1-1, with 11 bases that match TRBD1. Sequenced input: peripheral blood. This receptor was obtained from a man aged 35-49 years with acute or convalescent COVID-19. DNA of the CDR3: TGTGCCAGCAGTTACCCAAGGACAGGGGGCTGGGAAGCTTTCTTT. Translating it yields CASSYPRTGGWEAFF.